Shown below are 22 T cell receptor beta chains from a single sample sequenced in a study of response to subunit inactivated influenza vaccine (dated by TCRdb to the late 2010s). The receptor library was made with RT-PCR. Sequencing took place on an Illumina HiSeq 2500. TCRdb reran the public reads through fastp at Q25 and MiXCR, keeping productive beta chains. Rows are unified per CDR3 protein, each entry keeping the most common DNA and genes. Present in this sample are roughly 670,000 distinct CDR3 sequences, 13% to 15% of which were seen just once. Together, the top ten hold roughly 7.6% of the sample. Sequenced here: PBMCs from blood, sampled 14 to 15 days before vaccination. The source is a man aged 50-59 years who received an inactivated influenza vaccine. Donor details come from another sample of the same person, matched by shared clones.

This clonotype was counted at least ten times. The J gene is TRBJ1-1, the V gene TRBV9; the D gene is possibly TRBD1 (6 bases). The CDR3 sequence is 14 residues long. With 4 bases removed from V and 0 bases from J, the gap between germline ends came to 10 bases. Germline assignment: CDR1 SGDLS and CDR2 YYNGEE. The CDR3 is CASSQTGMNTEAFF. The CDR3 nucleotides are TGTGCCAGCAGCCAAACAGGGATGAACACTGAAGCTTTCTTT.

This clonotype was detected only a few times. The chain has TRBV7-2 and TRBJ2-3; TRBD1 might be the D (5 bases). V shed 2 bases and J shed 2 bases, with 14 bases lying between them. The CDR3 is 16 amino acids. Germline assignment: CDR1 SGHTA and CDR2 FQGNSA. The CDR3 DNA follows: TGTGCCAGCAGCTTATCTGGCAGGGTCCTCACAGATACGCAGTATTTT. As protein: CASSLSGRVLTDTQYF.

The chain combines TRBV20-1 with TRBJ2-7, with D unresolved. Deletions cut 5 bases from V and 4 bases from J, with 9 bases between. From germline, CDR1 is DFQATT and CDR2 SNEGSKA (reference sequence). This CDR3 is built from 11 residues. The CDR3: CSAENRYEQYF. CDR3 coding DNA: TGCAGTGCTGAGAACCGTTACGAGCAGTACTTC.

This clonotype was observed a handful of times. The DNA for the CDR3 is TGTGCCAGCAGCTTAGCGGGCAGCGCCTATACAACTAATGAAAAACTGTTTTTT. It codes for CASSLAGSAYTTNEKLFF. V gene TRBV11-1 combines with J gene TRBJ1-4; D unclear. The germline V gene has CDR1 SGHAT and CDR2 FQDESV (reference sequence). CDR3 length equals 18 residues. With 0 bases removed from V and 0 bases from J, the gap between germline ends came to 14 bases.

The CDR3 DNA sequence: TGCGCCAGCAGCCAGGGGGACAGGTTGGCCTACGAGCAGTACTTC. Protein product: CASSQGDRLAYEQYF. J is TRBJ2-7 and V is TRBV4-3, with 8 bases lining up with TRBD1. This CDR3 is built from 15 residues. Germline V gene lookup returns CDR1 LGHNA and CDR2 YSLEER. The V gene end was trimmed by 3 bases and the J gene end by 2 bases; junction bases not matched to a gene: 6.

At least ten counts were recorded for this clonotype. The chain has TRBV14 and TRBJ1-3; D gene unclear. The CDR3 length is 17 residues. Germline CDR1 and CDR2: SGHDN and FVKESK. V was trimmed by 6 bases and J by 0 bases, leaving 18 bases between them. As DNA, the CDR3 is TGTGCCAGCAGTGACGCTGATGGGGTAGACTCTGGAAACACCATATATTTT. Translating it yields CASSDADGVDSGNTIYF.

This chain uses TRBV20-1 with TRBJ2-3, with TRBD2 matching 8 bases. In germline, CDR1 is DFQATT, CDR2 SNEGSKA (reference sequence). The CDR3 spans 13 residues. With 4 bases clipped from V and 3 bases from J, the junction kept 3 bases outside the gene matches. This CDR3 reads CSAIGRETDTQYF. Here the CDR3 DNA reads TGCAGTGCTATCGGGAGGGAGACAGATACGCAGTATTTT.

This clonotype was picked up a small number of times. This sequence joins TRBV6-2 or TRBV6-3 and TRBJ1-5, with TRBD1 identical over 7 bases. The V segment lost 2 bases and the J segment 1 base; nucleotides outside the gene matches: 8. Germline V CDR1 and CDR2: MNHEY, SVGEGT. This CDR3 comprises 17 residues. The CDR3 sequence: CASSYLRGQASNQPQHF. The CDR3 region has the DNA TGTGCCAGCAGTTACCTTCGTGGACAGGCCAGCAATCAGCCCCAGCATTTT.

There are a few counts of this clonotype. CDR3 sequence reads: CASSLVLAGSTGELFF. The CDR3 nucleotides are TGTGCCAGCAGCTTGGTTCTAGCGGGGTCCACCGGGGAGCTGTTTTTT. The J gene is TRBJ2-2, the V gene TRBV5-6, with TRBD2 matching 9 bases. J lost 4 bases, V lost 0 bases, and 4 bases had no gene match. The CDR3 is 16 residues long. The germline CDR1 and CDR2 sequences are SGHDT and YYEEEE.

The table lists this clonotype with a few counts. The rearrangement joins TRBV6-2 or TRBV6-3 to TRBJ2-6, with 7 bases fitting TRBD2. J gave up 0 bases and V 5 bases, and 13 bases lay outside the gene matches. The CDR3 consists of 19 residues. Germline V gene lookup returns CDR1 MNHEY and CDR2 SVGEGT. For the CDR3, the DNA is TGTGCCAGCAGTCCGGGACTGTCGGGGGGAAGCTCTGGGGCCAACGTCCTGACTTTC. Translating it yields CASSPGLSGGSSGANVLTF.

This clonotype was detected a few times. This sequence joins TRBV14 and TRBJ2-3; D uncertain. The V and J ends lost 1 base and 4 bases respectively, with 9 bases between them. The CDR3 covers 14 residues. Looked up from germline, CDR1 is SGHDN and CDR2 is FVKESK. The CDR3 loop is CASSQGGRADTQYF. The CDR3 nucleotides are TGTGCCAGCAGCCAAGGAGGTCGGGCAGATACGCAGTATTTT.

The chain joins TRBV4-3 to TRBJ2-2; either TRBD1 or TRBD2 may supply D (6 bases each). CDR1 and CDR2 from the germline V gene are LGHNA and YSLEER. The CDR3 contains 17 residues. V was clipped by 0 bases and J by 7 bases, with 18 bases between them. The CDR3 sequence: CASSQDPSTGRNGELFF. As DNA, the CDR3 is TGCGCCAGCAGCCAAGATCCCTCTACAGGGAGGAACGGGGAGCTGTTTTTT.

The CDR3 reads CATRGLAGGEGYTDTQYF. The CDR3 DNA sequence: TGTGCCACCCGCGGACTTGCGGGGGGGGAGGGATACACAGATACGCAGTATTTT. V and J are TRBV12-3 or TRBV12-4 and TRBJ2-3, with 9 nucleotides matching TRBD2. The CDR3 covers 18 residues. V dropped 10 bases and J dropped 2; count of bases not matched to a gene: 19.

This clonotype showed up many times. The V call is TRBV28, the J call TRBJ2-7; weak D call: TRBD1 (5 bases). The CDR3 is made up of 12 amino acids. Germline CDR1 MDHEN, CDR2 SYDVKM. Trimming pared 7 bases from V and 2 bases from J, leaving 9 bases between. Written as DNA, the CDR3 is TGTGCCAGCACCAGACAGACCTACGAGCAGTACTTC. It yields the protein CASTRQTYEQYF.

The V gene is TRBV21-1, the J gene TRBJ1-1; the table's D call, TRBD1, was not checked against the DNA. TRBV21-1 has pseudogene status. This CDR3 is built from 17 residues. This chain's CDR3 is CASSKGPGTGARTEAFF. CDR3 bases: TGTGCCAGCAGCAAAGGTCCCGGGACAGGGGCCCGCACTGAAGCTTTCTTT.

There are a few counts of this clonotype. The chain recombines TRBV11-2 with TRBJ2-5; possibly TRBD1 for D (7 bases). CDR1 and CDR2 (germline): SGHAT, FQNNGV. CDR3 length equals 16 residues. The germline V and J ends were trimmed by 5 bases and 7 bases, with 23 bases remaining between them. CDR3 in amino acids: CASSPRQGLLSGTQYF. The CDR3 nucleotides read TGTGCCAGCAGCCCCCGACAGGGACTCCTTTCGGGGACCCAGTACTTC.

This clonotype was seen ten or more times. This sequence joins TRBV5-1 and TRBJ2-1, with a possible D match to TRBD2 (5 bases). The CDR3 totals 14 residues. V gave up 0 bases and J gave up 5 bases, with 9 bases separating them. Germline V gives CDR1 SGHRS, CDR2 YFSETQ. DNA of the CDR3: TGCGCCAGCAGCTTGGAAGGACTTAACAATGAGCAGTTCTTC. Amino acid sequence: CASSLEGLNNEQFF. Supplemented by reference TRBV5-1 and TRBJ2-1, the full variable domain reads KAGVTQTPRYLIKTRGQQVTLSCSPISGHRSVSWYQQTPGQGLQFLFEYFSETQRNKGNFPGRFSGRQFSNSRSEMNVSTLELGDSALYLCASSLEGLNNEQFFGPGTRLTVL.

The rearrangement uses TRBV6-5 and TRBJ2-2, with D uncertain. CDR3 length equals 13 residues. CDR1 is MNHEY and CDR2 is SVGAGI in the germline V gene. Trimming removed 2 bases at V and 6 bases at J, with 7 bases between. CDR3 sequence: CASSYGFPGELFF. DNA of the CDR3: TGTGCCAGCAGTTACGGGTTTCCCGGGGAGCTGTTTTTT.

This clonotype appeared many times. J is TRBJ2-2 and V is TRBV12-3 or TRBV12-4, with TRBD1 identical over 9 bases. The CDR3 totals 17 residues. The trim removed 5 bases at V and 2 bases at J, leaving 9 bases unmatched. The CDR3 loop reads CASSALLGQGNTGELFF. CDR3 DNA sequence: TGTGCCAGCAGTGCCCTTCTGGGACAGGGCAACACCGGGGAGCTGTTTTTT.

There are a few counts of this clonotype. The genes are TRBV10-3 and TRBJ1-5; 10 nucleotides agree with TRBD1. CDR3 length: 19 residues. The ends lost 11 bases at V and 0 bases at J; junction bases unmatched: 19. CDR1 is ENHRY and CDR2 is SYGVKD in the germline V gene. The CDR3 DNA follows: TGTGCCCCATCAGCCCCCGGGACAGGGGCCTGTTATAGCAATCAGCCCCAGCATTTT. Translating gives CAPSAPGTGACYSNQPQHF.

This clonotype was seen more than once but under ten times. The V and J genes are TRBV18 and TRBJ1-5; D may be TRBD1 (5 bases). Trimming shortened V by 2 bases and J by 0 bases, and 11 bases separated the two germline ends. Per germline, CDR1 KGHSH and CDR2 LQKENI. This CDR3 region has 16 residues. CDR3 coding DNA: TGTGCCAGCTCACCAGCAGGGCCGGGTAGCAATCAGCCCCAGCATTTT. It codes for CASSPAGPGSNQPQHF.

There are a few counts of this clonotype. V usage is TRBV4-2 and J usage is TRBJ2-2; D unresolved. The germline V gene encodes CDR1 LGHNA and CDR2 YNFKEQ. The CDR3 is 16 amino acids. V lost 0 bases, J lost 1 base, and 9 bases lay in between. The CDR3 protein is CASSQDRSRNTGELFF. As DNA, the CDR3 is TGTGCCAGCAGCCAAGATCGAAGCAGGAACACCGGGGAGCTGTTTTTT.